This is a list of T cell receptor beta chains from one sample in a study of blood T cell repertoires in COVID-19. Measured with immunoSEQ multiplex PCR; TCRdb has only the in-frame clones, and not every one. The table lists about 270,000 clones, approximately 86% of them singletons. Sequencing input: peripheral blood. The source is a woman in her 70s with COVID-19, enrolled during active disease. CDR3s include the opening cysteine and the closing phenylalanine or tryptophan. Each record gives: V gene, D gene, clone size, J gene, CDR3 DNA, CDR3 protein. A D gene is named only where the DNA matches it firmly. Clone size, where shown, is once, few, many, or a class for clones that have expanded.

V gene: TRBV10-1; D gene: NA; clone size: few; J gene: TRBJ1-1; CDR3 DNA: TGCGCCAGCAGTGATACCTCGGCTGAAGCTTTCTTT; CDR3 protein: CASSDTSAEAFF
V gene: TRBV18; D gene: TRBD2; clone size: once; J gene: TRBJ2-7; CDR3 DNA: TGTGCCAGCTCACCCCGAAGCGGGGAGAGCTCCTACGAGCAGTACTTC; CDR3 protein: CASSPRSGESSYEQYF
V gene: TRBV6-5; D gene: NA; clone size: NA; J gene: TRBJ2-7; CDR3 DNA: TGTGCCAGCAGCGGCTTCAGGGGTTCCTACGAGCAGTACTTC; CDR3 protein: CASSGFRGSYEQYF
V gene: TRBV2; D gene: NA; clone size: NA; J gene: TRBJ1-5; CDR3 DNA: TGTGCCAGCACCCAAAGGGGGATTTATAGCAATCAGCCCCAGCATTTT; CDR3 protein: CASTQRGIYSNQPQHF
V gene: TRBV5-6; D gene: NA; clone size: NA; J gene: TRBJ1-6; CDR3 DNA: TGTGCCAGCAGCTTGGAAGTGGTTACGGATTCACCCCTCCACTTT; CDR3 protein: CASSLEVVTDSPLHF
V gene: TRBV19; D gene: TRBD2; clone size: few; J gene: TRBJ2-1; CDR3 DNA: TGTGCCAGTAGTATAGAGGAGTGGCGGGGGGGTAACAATGAGCAGTTCTTC; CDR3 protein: CASSIEEWRGGNNEQFF
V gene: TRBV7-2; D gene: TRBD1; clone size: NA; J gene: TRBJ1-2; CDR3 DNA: TGTGCCAGCAGCCCAGGGACAGGGGGCTATGGCTACACCTTC; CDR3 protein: CASSPGTGGYGYTF
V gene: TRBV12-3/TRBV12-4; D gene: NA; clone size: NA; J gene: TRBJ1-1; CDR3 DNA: TGTGCCAGCAGTTTAAAGAAGGGGCCTGAAGCTTTCTTT; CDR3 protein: CASSLKKGPEAFF
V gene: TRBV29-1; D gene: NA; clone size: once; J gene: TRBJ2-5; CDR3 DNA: TGCAGCGTTTCACAGGGACAAGAGACCCAGTACTTC; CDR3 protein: CSVSQGQETQYF
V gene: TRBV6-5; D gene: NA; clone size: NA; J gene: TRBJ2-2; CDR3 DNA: TGTGCCAGCAGTTACGTCCAGGACACCGGGGAGCTGTTTTTT; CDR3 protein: CASSYVQDTGELFF
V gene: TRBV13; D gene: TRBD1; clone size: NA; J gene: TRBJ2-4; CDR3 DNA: TGTGCCAGCAGCGCACGACAGGGGAAAAACATTCAGTACTTC; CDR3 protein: CASSARQGKNIQYF
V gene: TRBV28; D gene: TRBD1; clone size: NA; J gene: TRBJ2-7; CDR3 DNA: TGTGCCAGCAGAACAACAGGGGGCCGGGAGCAGTACTTC; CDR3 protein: CASRTTGGREQYF
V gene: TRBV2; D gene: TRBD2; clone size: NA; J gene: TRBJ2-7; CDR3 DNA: TGTGCCAGCAAGGGAACTAGCGGGGTTTACGAGCAGTACTTC; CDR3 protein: CASKGTSGVYEQYF
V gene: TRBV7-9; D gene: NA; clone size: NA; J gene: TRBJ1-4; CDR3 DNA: TGTGCCAGCAGCCGGAGACAGACTAATGAAAAACTGTTTTTT; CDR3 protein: CASSRRQTNEKLFF
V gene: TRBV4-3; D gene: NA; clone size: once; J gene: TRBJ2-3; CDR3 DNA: TGCGCCAGCAGCCAACGGAGCCGCACAGATACGCAGTATTTT; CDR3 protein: CASSQRSRTDTQYF
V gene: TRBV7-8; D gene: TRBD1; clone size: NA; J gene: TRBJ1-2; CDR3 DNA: TGTGCCAGCAGCTCCTCTCCGGACAGGGGCGGCGGCTACACCTTC; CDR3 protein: CASSSSPDRGGGYTF
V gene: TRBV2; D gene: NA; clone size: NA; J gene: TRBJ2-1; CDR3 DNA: TGTGCCAGCAGTGATAGCTCCTACAATGAGCAGTTCTTC; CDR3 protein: CASSDSSYNEQFF
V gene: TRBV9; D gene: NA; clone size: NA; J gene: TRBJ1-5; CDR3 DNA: TGTGCCAGCAGCATGGGGGGGGCCACTGATCAGCCCCAGCATTTT; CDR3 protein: CASSMGGATDQPQHF
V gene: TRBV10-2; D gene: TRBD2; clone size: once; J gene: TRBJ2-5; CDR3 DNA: TGCGCCAGCCGGGCGGGGGGGCCTGAGACCCAGTACTTC; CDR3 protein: CASRAGGPETQYF
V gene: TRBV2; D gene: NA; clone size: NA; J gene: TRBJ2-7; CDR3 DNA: TGTGCCAGCAATCGGGGAGGCTACGAGCAGTACTTC; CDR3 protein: CASNRGGYEQYF
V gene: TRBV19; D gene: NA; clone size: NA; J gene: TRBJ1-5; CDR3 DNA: TGTGCCAGTAGTATTAGGGGTAGGAGCAATCAGCCCCAGCATTTT; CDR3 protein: CASSIRGRSNQPQHF
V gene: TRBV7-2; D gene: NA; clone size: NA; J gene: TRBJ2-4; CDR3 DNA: TGTGCCAGCAGCTCTGGACAGTTGAAAAACATTCAGTACTTC; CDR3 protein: CASSSGQLKNIQYF
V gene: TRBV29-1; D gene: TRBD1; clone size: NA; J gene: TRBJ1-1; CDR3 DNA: TGCAGCGTTGAGGGGACAGGGGTGAACACTGAAGCTTTCTTT; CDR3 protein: CSVEGTGVNTEAFF
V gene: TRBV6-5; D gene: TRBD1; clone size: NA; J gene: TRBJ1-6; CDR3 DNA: TGTGCCAGCACCCAAACCGGGACAGGGAATTCACCCCTCCACTTT; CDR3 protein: CASTQTGTGNSPLHF
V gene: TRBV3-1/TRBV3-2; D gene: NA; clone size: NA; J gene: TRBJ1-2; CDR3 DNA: TGTGCCAGCAGCCATGTCACTAACTATGGCTACACCTTC; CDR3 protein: CASSHVTNYGYTF
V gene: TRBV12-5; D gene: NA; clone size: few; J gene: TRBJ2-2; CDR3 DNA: TGTGCTAGTGGTTTATGGGGGGTAACGACCACCGGGGAGCTGTTTTTT; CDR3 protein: CASGLWGVTTTGELFF
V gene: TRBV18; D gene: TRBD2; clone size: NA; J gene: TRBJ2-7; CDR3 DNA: TGTGCCAGCTCACCCGAAGCGGGGGACGGGGAGCAGTACTTC; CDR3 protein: CASSPEAGDGEQYF
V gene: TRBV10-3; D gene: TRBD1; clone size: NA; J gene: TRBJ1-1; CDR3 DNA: TGTGCCATCAGGGCGAGACAGGGGGCTTTCTTT; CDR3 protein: CAIRARQGAFF
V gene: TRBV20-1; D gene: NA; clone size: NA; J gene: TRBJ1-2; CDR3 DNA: TGCAGTGCTATCTCTATCTATGGCTACACCTTC; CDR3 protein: CSAISIYGYTF
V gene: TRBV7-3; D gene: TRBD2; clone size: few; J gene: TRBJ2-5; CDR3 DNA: TGTGCCAGCAGCCTTAGCGGGGGGCTAGGGGAGACCCAGTACTTC; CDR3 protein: CASSLSGGLGETQYF
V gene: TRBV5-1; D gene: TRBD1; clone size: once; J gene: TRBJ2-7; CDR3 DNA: TGCGCCAGCAGCAAAAGCGGACAGGGGGAGGTGATCGAGCAGTACTTC; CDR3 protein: CASSKSGQGEVIEQYF
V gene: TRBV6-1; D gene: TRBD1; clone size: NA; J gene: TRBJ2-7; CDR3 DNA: TGTGCCAGCAGTGAGTTACCGGGACAGGGCTACGAGCAGTACTTC; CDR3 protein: CASSELPGQGYEQYF
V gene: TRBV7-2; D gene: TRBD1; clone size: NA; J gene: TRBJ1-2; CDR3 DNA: TGTGCCAGCGAGGGACAGGGTTATGGCTACACCTTC; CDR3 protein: CASEGQGYGYTF
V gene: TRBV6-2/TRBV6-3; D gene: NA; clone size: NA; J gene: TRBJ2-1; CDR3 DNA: TGTGCCAGCAGTTACAAACGGTTCGATGAGCAGTTCTTC; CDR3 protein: CASSYKRFDEQFF
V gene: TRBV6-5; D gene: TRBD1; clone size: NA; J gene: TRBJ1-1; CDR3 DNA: TGTGCCAGCAGTTACCACAGGGGGGGGACTGAAGCTTTCTTT; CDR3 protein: CASSYHRGGTEAFF
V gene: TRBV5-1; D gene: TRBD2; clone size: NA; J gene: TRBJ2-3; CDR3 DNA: TGCGCCAGCAGCTTGCGGGGGGACGCAGATACGCAGTATTTT; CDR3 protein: CASSLRGDADTQYF
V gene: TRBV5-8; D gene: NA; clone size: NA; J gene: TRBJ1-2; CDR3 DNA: TGTGCCAGCAGCGGAAGGGGGTATGGCTACACCTTC; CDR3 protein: CASSGRGYGYTF
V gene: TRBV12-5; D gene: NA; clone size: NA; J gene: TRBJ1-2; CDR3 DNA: TGTGCTAGTGGTTTGCCCCGGCCGGGGGGGACGGGCTACACCTTC; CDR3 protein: CASGLPRPGGTGYTF
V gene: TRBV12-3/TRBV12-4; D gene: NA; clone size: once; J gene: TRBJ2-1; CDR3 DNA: TGTGCCAGCAGTTTTAGGACAGAACAGTTCTTC; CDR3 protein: CASSFRTEQFF
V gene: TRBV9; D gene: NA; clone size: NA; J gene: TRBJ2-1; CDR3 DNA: TGTGCCAGCAGCTCGGGACGGGGGAATGAGCAGTTCTTC; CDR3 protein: CASSSGRGNEQFF
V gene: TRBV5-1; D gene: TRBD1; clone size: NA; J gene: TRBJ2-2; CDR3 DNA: TGCGCCAGCAGCTTAGACAGGGAGTGGACCGGGGAGCTGTTTTTT; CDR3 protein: CASSLDREWTGELFF
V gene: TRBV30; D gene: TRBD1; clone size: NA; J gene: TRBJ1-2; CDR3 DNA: TGTGCCTGGAATGTGGGACAGCCCTATGGCTACACCTTC; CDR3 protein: CAWNVGQPYGYTF
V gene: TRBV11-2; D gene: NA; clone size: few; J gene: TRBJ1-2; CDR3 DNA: TGTGCCAGCAGCTTAGGAGGCTATGGCTACACCTTC; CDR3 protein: CASSLGGYGYTF
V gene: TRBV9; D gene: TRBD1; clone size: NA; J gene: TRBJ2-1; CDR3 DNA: TGTGCCAGCAGCCTCAACGGAAGAGGGGGCCCCTCCTACAATGAGCAGTTCTTC; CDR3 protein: CASSLNGRGGPSYNEQFF
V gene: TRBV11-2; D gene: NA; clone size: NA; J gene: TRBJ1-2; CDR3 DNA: TGTGCCAGCAGCAAAAGTGGGGGGTCCACTTATGGCTACACCTTC; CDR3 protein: CASSKSGGSTYGYTF
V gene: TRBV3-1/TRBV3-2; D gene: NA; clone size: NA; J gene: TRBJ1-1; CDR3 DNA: TGTGCCAGCAGCCAAGATCAGGCCAGGGAAAGATTCTTT; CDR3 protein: CASSQDQARERFF
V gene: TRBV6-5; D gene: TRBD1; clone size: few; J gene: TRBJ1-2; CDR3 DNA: TGTGCCAGCAGACCCCCGGGACAGGGGGCAATTGGCTACACCTTC; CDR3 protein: CASRPPGQGAIGYTF
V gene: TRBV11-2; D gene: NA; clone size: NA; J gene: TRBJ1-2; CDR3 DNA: TGTGCCAGCAGGGCCCTGACATCAAGCTATGGCTACACCTTC; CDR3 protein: CASRALTSSYGYTF
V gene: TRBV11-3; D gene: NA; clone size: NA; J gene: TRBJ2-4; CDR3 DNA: TGTGCCCTTGGGGGGTCCCCTCTACTAGCCAAAAACATTCAGTACTTC; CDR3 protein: CALGGSPLLAKNIQYF
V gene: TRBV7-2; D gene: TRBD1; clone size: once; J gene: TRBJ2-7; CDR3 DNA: TGTGCCAGCAGCCCGGACAGGCAACGAAACTACGAGCAGTACTTC; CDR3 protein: CASSPDRQRNYEQYF
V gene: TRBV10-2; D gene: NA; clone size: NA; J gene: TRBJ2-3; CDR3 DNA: TGCGCCAGCAAAGGCTTAGGGGTCACAGATACGCAGTATTTT; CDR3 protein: CASKGLGVTDTQYF
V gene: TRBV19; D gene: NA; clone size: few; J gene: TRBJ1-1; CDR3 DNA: TGTGCCAGTAGTATAGTTGTTGGCAGGGGCGTGAACACTGAAGCTTTCTTT; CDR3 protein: CASSIVVGRGVNTEAFF
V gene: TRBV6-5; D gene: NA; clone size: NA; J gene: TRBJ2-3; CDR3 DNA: TGTGCCAGCAGTTATCAACGGGGGAAAGATACGCAGTATTTT; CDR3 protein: CASSYQRGKDTQYF